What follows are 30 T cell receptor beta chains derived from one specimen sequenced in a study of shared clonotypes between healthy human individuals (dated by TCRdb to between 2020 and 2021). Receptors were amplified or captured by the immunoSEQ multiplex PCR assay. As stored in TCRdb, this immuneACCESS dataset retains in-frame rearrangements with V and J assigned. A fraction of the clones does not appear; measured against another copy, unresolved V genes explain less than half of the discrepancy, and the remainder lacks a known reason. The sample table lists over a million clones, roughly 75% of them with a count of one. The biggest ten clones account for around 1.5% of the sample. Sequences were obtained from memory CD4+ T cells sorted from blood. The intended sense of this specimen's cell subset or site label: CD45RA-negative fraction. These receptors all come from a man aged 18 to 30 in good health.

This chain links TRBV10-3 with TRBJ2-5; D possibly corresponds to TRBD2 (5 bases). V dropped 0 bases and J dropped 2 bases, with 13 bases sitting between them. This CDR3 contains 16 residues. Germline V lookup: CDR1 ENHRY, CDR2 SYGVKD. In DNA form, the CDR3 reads TGTGCCATCAGTGAGTCGACGGGATTGGGGCAAGAGACCCAGTACTTC. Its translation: CAISESTGLGQETQYF.

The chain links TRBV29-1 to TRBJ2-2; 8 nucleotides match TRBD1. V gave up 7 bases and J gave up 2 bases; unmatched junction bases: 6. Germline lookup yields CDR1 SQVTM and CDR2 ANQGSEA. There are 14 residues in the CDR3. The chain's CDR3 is CSADRGGNTGELFF. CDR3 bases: TGCAGCGCCGACAGGGGCGGAAACACCGGGGAGCTGTTTTTT.

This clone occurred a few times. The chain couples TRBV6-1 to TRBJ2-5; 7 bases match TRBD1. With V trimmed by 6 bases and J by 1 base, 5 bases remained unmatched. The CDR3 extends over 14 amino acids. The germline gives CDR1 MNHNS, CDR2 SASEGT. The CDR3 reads CASSRDRPQETQYF. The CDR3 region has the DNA TGTGCCAGCAGCCGGGACAGACCCCAAGAGACCCAGTACTTC.

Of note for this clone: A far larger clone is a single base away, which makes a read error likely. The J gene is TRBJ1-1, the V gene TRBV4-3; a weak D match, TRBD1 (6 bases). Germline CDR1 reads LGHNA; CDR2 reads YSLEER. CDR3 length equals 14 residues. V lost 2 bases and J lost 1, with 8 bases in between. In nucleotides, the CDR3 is TGCGCCAGCAGCCAAACGACAGGGAACACTGAAGCTTTCTTT. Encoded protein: CASSQTTGNTEAFF.

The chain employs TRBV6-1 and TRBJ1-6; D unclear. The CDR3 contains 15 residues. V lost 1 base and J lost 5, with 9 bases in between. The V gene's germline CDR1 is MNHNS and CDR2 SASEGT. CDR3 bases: TGTGCCAGCAGTGAAGTGTGGGTTCATAATTCACCCCTCCACTTT. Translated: CASSEVWVHNSPLHF.

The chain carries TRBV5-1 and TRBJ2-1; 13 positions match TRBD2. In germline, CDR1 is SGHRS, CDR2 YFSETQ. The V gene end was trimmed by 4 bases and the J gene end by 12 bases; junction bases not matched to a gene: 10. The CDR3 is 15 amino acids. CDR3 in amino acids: CASSHPTSGGRGQFF. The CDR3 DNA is TGCGCCAGCAGCCACCCGACTAGCGGGGGGCGCGGGCAGTTCTTC. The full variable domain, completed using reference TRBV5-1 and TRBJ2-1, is KAGVTQTPRYLIKTRGQQVTLSCSPISGHRSVSWYQQTPGQGLQFLFEYFSETQRNKGNFPGRFSGRQFSNSRSEMNVSTLELGDSALYLCASSHPTSGGRGQFFGPGTRLTVL.

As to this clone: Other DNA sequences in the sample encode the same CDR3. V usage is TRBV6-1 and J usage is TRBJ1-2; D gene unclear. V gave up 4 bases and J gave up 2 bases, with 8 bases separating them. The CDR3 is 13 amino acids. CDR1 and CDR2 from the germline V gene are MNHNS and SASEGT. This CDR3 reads CASSGQLNYGYTF. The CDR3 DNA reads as TGTGCCAGCAGTGGGCAGCTAAACTATGGCTACACCTTC.

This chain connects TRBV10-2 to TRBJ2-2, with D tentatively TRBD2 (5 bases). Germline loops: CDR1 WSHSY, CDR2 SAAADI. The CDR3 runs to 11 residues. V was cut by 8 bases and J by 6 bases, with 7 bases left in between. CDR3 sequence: CASWRAGELFF. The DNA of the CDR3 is TGCGCCAGCTGGCGGGCCGGGGAGCTGTTTTTT.

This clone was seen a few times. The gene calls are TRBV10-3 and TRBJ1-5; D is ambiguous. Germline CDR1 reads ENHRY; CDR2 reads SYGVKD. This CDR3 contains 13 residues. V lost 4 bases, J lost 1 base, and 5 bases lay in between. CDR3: CAISVGSNQPQHF. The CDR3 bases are TGTGCCATCAGTGTGGGCAGCAATCAGCCCCAGCATTTT.

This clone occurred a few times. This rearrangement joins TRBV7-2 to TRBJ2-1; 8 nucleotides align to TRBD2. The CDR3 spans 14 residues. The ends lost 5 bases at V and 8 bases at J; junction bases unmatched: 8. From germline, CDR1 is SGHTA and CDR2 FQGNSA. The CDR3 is CASSPGGGSYEQFF. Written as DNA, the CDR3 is TGTGCCAGCAGCCCCGGGGGGGGTTCTTATGAGCAGTTCTTC.

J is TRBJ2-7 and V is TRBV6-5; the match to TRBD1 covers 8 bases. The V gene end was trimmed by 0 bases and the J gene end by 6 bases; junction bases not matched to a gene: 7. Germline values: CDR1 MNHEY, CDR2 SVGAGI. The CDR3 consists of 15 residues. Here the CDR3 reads CASSYSSRGQVEQYF. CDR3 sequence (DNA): TGTGCCAGCAGTTACTCGAGCAGGGGGCAAGTCGAGCAGTACTTC.

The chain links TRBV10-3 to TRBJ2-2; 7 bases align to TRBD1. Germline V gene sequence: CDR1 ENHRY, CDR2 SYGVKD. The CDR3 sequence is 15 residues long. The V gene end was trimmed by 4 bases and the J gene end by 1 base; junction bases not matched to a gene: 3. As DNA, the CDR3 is TGTGCCATCAGTGGGGACAGAGTGAACACCGGGGAGCTGTTTTTT. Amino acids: CAISGDRVNTGELFF.

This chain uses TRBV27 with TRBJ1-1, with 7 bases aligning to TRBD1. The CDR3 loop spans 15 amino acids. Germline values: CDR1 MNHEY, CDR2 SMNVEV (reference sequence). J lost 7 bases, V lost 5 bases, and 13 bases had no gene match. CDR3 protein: CASSATDRRRSEAFF. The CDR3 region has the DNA TGTGCCAGCAGTGCGACGGACAGGAGGAGGAGTGAAGCTTTCTTT.

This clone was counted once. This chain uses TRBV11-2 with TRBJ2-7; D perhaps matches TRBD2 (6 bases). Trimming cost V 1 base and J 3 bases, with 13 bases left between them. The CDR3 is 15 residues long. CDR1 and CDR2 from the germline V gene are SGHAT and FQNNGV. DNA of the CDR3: TGTGCCAGCAGCTTAGGTGGGGGAGGCGGCTACGAGCAGTACTTC. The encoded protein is CASSLGGGGGYEQYF.

The CDR3 sequence is CASERVTGELFF. The CDR3 DNA follows: TGCGCCAGCGAAAGGGTCACCGGGGAGCTGTTTTTT. The rearrangement links TRBV5-1 to TRBJ2-2, with unresolved D. This CDR3 has 12 residues. Trimming took off 7 bases at V and 4 bases at J, with 8 bases between the two ends. Germline CDR1 SGHRS, CDR2 YFSETQ.

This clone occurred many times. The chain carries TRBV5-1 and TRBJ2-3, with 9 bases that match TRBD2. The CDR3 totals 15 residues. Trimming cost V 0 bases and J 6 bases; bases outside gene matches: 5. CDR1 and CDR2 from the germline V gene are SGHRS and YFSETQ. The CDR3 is CASSLASGASDTQYF. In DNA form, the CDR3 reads TGCGCCAGCAGCTTGGCTAGCGGGGCCTCGGATACGCAGTATTTT.

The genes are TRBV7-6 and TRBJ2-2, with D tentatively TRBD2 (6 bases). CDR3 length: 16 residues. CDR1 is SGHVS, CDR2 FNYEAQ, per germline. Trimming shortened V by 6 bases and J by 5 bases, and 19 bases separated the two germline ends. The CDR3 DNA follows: TGTGCCAGCAGACCTCAGTCGGCGGGACCTACCGGGGAGCTGTTTTTT. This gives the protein CASRPQSAGPTGELFF.

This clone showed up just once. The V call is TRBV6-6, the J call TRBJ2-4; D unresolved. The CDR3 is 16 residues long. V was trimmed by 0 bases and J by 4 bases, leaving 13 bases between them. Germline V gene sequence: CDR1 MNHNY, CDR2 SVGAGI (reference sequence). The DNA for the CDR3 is TGTGCCAGCAGTTACTCGATGGGAACCGGGAAAAACATTCAGTACTTC. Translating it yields CASSYSMGTGKNIQYF.

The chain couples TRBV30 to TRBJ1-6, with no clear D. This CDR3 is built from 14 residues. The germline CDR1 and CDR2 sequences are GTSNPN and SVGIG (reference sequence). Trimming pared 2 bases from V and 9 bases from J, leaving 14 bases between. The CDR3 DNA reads TGTGCCTGGAGTTCAGCCCAGGAAGGTTCACCCCTCCACTTT. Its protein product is CAWSSAQEGSPLHF. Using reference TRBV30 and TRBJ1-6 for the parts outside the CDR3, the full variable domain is SQTIHQWPATLVQPVGSPLSLECTVEGTSNPNLYWYRQAAGRGLQLLFYSVGIGQISSEVPQNLSASRPQDRQFILSSKKLLLSDSGFYLCAWSSAQEGSPLHFGNGTRLTVT.

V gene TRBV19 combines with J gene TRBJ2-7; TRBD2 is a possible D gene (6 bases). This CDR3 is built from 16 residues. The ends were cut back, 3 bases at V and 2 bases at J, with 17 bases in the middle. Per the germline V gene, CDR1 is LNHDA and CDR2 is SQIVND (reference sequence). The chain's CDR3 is CASSIRHSGFTYEQYF. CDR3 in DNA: TGTGCCAGTAGTATCCGACACAGCGGGTTTACCTACGAGCAGTACTTC.

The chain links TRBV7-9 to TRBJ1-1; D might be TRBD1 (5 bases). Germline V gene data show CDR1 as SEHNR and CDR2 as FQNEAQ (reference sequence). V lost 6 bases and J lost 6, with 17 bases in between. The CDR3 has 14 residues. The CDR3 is CASRTTPGGAEAFF. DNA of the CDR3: TGTGCCAGCAGAACTACCCCGGGAGGGGCTGAAGCTTTCTTT.

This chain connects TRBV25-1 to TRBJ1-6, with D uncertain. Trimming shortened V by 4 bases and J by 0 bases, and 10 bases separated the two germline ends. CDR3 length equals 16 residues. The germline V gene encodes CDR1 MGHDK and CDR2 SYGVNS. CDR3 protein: CASSGQASSYNSPLHF. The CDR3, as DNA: TGTGCCAGCAGTGGCCAGGCTAGCTCCTATAATTCACCCCTCCACTTT.

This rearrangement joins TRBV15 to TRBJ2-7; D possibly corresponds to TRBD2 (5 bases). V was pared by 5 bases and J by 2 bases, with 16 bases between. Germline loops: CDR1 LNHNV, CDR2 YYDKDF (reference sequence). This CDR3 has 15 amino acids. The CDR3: CATSPRRGGTYEQYF. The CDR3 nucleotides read TGTGCCACCAGCCCCCGCCGGGGTGGAACCTACGAGCAGTACTTC.

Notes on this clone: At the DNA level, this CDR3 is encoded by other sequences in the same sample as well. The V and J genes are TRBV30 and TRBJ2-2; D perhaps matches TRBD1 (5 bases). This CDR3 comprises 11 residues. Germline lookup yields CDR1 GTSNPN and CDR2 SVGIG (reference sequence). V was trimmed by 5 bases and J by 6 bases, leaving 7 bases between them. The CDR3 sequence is CAWSGSGELFF. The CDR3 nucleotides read TGTGCCTGGTCAGGGTCCGGGGAGCTGTTTTTT.

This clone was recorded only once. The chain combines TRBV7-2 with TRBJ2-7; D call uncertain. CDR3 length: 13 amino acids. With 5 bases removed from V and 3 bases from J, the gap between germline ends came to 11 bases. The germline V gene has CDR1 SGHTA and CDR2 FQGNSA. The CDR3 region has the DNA TGTGCCAGCAGCCCCGGACCCCTCTACGAGCAGTACTTC. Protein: CASSPGPLYEQYF.

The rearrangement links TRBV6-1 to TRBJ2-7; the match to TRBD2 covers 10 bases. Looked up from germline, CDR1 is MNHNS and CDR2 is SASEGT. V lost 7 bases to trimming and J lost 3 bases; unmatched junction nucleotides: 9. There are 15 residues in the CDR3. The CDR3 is CASTSVSGRVYEQYF. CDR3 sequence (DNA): TGTGCCAGCACGTCCGTCAGCGGGAGGGTCTACGAGCAGTACTTC.

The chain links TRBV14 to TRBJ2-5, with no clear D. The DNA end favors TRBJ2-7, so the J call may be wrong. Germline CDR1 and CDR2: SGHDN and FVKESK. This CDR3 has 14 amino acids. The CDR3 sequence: CASSQEMAAFEQYF. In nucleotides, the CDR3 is TGTGCCAGCAGCCAAGAGATGGCAGCCTTCGAGCAGTACTTC.

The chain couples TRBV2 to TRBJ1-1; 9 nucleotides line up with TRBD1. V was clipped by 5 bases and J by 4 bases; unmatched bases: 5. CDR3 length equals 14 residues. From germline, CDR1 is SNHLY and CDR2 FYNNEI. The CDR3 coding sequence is TGTGCCAGCAGTTCCGGGACAGGGAGCACTGAAGCTTTCTTT. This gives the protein CASSSGTGSTEAFF.

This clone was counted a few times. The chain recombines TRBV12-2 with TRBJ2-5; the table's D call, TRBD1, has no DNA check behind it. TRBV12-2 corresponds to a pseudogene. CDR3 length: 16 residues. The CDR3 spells CASRFIFGDRQETQYF. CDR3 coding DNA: TGTGCAAGTCGCTTTATCTTCGGGGACAGACAAGAGACCCAGTACTTC.

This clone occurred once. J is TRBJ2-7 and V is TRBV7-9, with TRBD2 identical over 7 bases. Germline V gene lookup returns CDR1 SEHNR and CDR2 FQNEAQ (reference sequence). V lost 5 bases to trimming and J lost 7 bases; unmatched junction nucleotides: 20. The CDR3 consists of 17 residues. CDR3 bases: TGTGCCAGCAGCCCCGCAAAAGGAGGGCGCCGGGGGGAGGAGCAGTACTTC. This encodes CASSPAKGGRRGEEQYF.